In this sample, the clone carrying this T cell receptor beta chain turned up many times. Its cognate antigen is unknown. Preparation of the TCRbeta library involved a method that used unique molecular identifiers. MiXCR was run by TCRdb on the PCR reads, yielding one entry per CDR3 protein. The sample consists of hundreds of thousands of distinct CDR3 sequences, about 25% of them appearing once. The sample belongs to a study of T-cell reconstitution after alpha-beta-depleted transplantation in children. General study points: Once a year had passed after transplant, T-cell counts and diversity came mostly from newly produced T cells. At day 60, the high TCRbeta diversity found in some patients originated from recipient T cells and thymic progenitors that had survived. Roughly two months post-transplant, alpha-beta T cells reportedly originated from several hundred graft clones that had expanded.

The CDR3 runs 13 residues. Germline loops: CDR1 DFQATT, CDR2 SNEGSKA (reference sequence). The V gene lost 5 bases and the J gene lost 1 base, with 12 bases spanning the gap. This clonotype originated in a girl aged 2 to 10 with Fanconi anemia, due to receive a stem cell transplant. The chain carries TRBV20-1 and TRBJ2-7; tentative D call: TRBD1 (6 bases). The sequencing here drew on PBMCs, taken before TCRalphabeta/CD19-depleted stem cell transplant. The CDR3 protein is CSALGASSYEQYF. DNA for the CDR3: TGCAGTGCTCTGGGGGCGTCGTCCTACGAGCAGTACTTC.